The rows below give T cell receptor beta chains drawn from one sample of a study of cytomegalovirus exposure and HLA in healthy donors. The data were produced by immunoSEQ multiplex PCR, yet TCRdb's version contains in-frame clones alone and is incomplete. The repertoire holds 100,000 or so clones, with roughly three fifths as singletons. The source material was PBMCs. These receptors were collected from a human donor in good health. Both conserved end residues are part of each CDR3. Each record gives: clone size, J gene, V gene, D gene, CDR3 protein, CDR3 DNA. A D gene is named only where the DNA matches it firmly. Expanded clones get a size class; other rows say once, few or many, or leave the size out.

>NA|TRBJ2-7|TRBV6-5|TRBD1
CASRPGTGLYEQYF
TGTGCCAGCAGGCCCGGGACAGGGCTTTACGAGCAGTACTTC
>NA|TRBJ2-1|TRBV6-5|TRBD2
CASSWGLVGDEQFF
TGTGCCAGCAGTTGGGGACTAGTGGGCGATGAGCAGTTCTTC
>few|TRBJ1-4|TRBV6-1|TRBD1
CASSELRGQDREKLFF
TGTGCCAGCAGTGAATTGAGGGGACAGGACCGAGAAAAACTGTTTTTT
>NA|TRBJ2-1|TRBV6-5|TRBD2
CASSYLGRAGGNEQFF
TGTGCCAGCAGTTACTTAGGGCGGGCGGGAGGCAATGAGCAGTTCTTC
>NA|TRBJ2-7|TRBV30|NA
CAWGLFYEQYF
TGTGCCTGGGGACTATTCTACGAGCAGTACTTC
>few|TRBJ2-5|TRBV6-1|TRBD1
CASSPTGSQETQYF
TGTGCCAGCAGTCCGACAGGGAGCCAAGAGACCCAGTACTTC
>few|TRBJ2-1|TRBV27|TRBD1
CASSLAGGGYNEQFF
TGTGCCAGCAGTTTAGCAGGGGGCGGGTACAATGAGCAGTTCTTC
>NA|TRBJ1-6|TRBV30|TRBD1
CAWGTANNSPLHF
TGTGCCTGGGGGACAGCCAATAATTCACCCCTCCACTTT
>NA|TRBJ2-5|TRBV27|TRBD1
CASKGALVETQYF
TGTGCCAGCAAGGGGGCTTTGGTGGAGACCCAGTACTTC
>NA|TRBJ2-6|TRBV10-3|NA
CAISEEAGISGANVLTF
TGTGCCATCAGTGAGGAGGCAGGGATCTCTGGGGCCAACGTCCTGACTTTC
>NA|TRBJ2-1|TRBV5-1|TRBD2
CASSAGGPGSSYNEQFF
TGCGCCAGCAGCGCGGGGGGGCCGGGAAGCTCCTACAATGAGCAGTTCTTC
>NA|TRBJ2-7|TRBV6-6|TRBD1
CASSSTGQGEQYF
TGTGCCAGCAGCTCGACAGGGCAAGGCGAGCAGTACTTC
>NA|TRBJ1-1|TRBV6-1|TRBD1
CASSRDRLNTEAFF
TGTGCCAGCAGTAGGGACAGGCTGAACACTGAAGCTTTCTTT
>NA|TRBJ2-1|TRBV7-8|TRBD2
CASSFFGVGGSYEQFF
TGTGCCAGCAGCTTCTTTGGGGTTGGCGGGAGCTATGAGCAGTTCTTC
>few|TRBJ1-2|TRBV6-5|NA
CASSPWEGNYGYTF
TGTGCCAGCAGTCCATGGGAGGGGAACTATGGCTACACCTTC